A selection of T cell receptor beta chains follows, all from one sample in a study of radiation and T cells in renal cell carcinoma. TCRdb's copy holds only in-frame clones and misses some; the assay was immunoSEQ multiplex PCR. The sample consists of about 64,000 clones, roughly 80% of them appearing once. Sequencing used blood, obtained from a patient whose treatment included radiotherapy and nephrectomy. The receptor set was obtained from a man between 60 and 70 years old with renal cell carcinoma. CDR3s include the opening cysteine and the closing phenylalanine or tryptophan. The D gene is left open where the match is weak. Rows may omit the clone size; those that give it use once, few, many or a size class.

TGTGCCTGGAGCTGGACAGGTTTGGAGACCCAGTACTTC	CAWSWTGLETQYF	NA	TRBJ2-5	TRBD1	TRBV30
TGTGCCTGGAGTTTCGGAGGAGAAGGAGAAAAACTGTTTTTT	CAWSFGGEGEKLFF	NA	TRBJ1-4	NA	TRBV30
TGTGCCAGCAGTTTCCGGGACAAACTGTTAGAGACCCAGTACTTC	CASSFRDKLLETQYF	NA	TRBJ2-5	NA	TRBV11-3
TGTGCCAGCAGTGAAGGAGGGGCGACCTGGGATACGCAGTATTTT	CASSEGGATWDTQYF	few	TRBJ2-3	NA	TRBV6-1
TGTGCCAGCAGCCCGGGACTATCACGAACCGGGGAGCTGTTTTTT	CASSPGLSRTGELFF	NA	TRBJ2-2	TRBD2	TRBV9
TGTGCCAGCAGTTTGAGCGGTCAAGAGACCCAGTACTTC	CASSLSGQETQYF	NA	TRBJ2-5	NA	TRBV27
TGCGCCAGCAGCTTGCCCCAGGGAGGGGGCACAGATACGCAGTATTTT	CASSLPQGGGTDTQYF	once	TRBJ2-3	TRBD2	TRBV5-1
TGTGCCAGCAGCCTTGGGGGACAGTACAATGAGCAGTTCTTC	CASSLGGQYNEQFF	NA	TRBJ2-1	TRBD1	TRBV27
TGCAGCGTTGAACAGGGACATGGCTACACCTTC	CSVEQGHGYTF	NA	TRBJ1-2	NA	TRBV29-1
TGTGCCAGCAGTGAAAGCGGGAGGTTCCCCGGGGAGCTGTTTTTT	CASSESGRFPGELFF	NA	TRBJ2-2	TRBD2	TRBV2
TGTGCCAGCGGCCGGGACTCCGAGAACACCGGGGAGCTGTTTTTT	CASGRDSENTGELFF	NA	TRBJ2-2	NA	TRBV4-2
TGTGCCAGCAGGTCCACTAGCGGGAGAGGCAATGAGCAGTTCTTC	CASRSTSGRGNEQFF	NA	TRBJ2-1	TRBD2	TRBV11-2
TGTGCCAGCAGCTTAGCACCCCTCCACAGGGGACGCCCCCAAGAGACCCAGTACTTC	CASSLAPLHRGRPQETQYF	NA	TRBJ2-5	TRBD1	TRBV7-2
TGCGCCAGCAGCGGGGTTGCTGGGGAGACCCAGTACTTC	CASSGVAGETQYF	NA	TRBJ2-5	NA	TRBV5-1
TGTGCCAGCAGCTCGCCCCAACAGATTCAGCCCCAGCATTTT	CASSSPQQIQPQHF	NA	TRBJ1-5	NA	TRBV28
TGTGCCAGCAGCTCTCAAATTAGCGGGGCCGGCAGAAACGAGCAGTACTTC	CASSSQISGAGRNEQYF	NA	TRBJ2-7	TRBD2	TRBV7-2